Listed below are T cell receptor beta chains from one sample, sequenced in a study of post-analysis software for immune sequencing data. TCRdb reprocessed the PCR reads with MiXCR, giving one entry per CDR3 protein. The sample records fewer than 850,000 distinct CDR3 sequences, roughly 27% being singletons. Sequencing was performed on blood. Receptors originate from a girl aged 10 to 17 with multiple sclerosis. CDR3s include the opening cysteine and the closing phenylalanine or tryptophan. Fields, in order: V gene, clone size, J gene, D gene, CDR3 DNA, CDR3 protein. The D gene is left open where the match is weak. Size is omitted from some rows. Given values are once, few, many or a class for expanded clones.

v_call: TRBV2
clone_size: few
j_call: TRBJ2-5
d_call: -
cdr3_nt: TGTGCCAGCAGTGATCAGCGAGAGCAGTACTTC
cdr3_aa: CASSDQREQYF

v_call: TRBV20-1
clone_size: -
j_call: TRBJ2-1
d_call: -
cdr3_nt: TGCAGTGCTCAGAGGGTCCCGAGTGAGCAGTTCTTC
cdr3_aa: CSAQRVPSEQFF

v_call: TRBV7-2
clone_size: -
j_call: TRBJ2-5
d_call: -
cdr3_nt: TGTGCCAGCAGCGTTCGGGTCGGGTCGTCGGAGACCCAGTACTTC
cdr3_aa: CASSVRVGSSETQYF

v_call: TRBV7-2
clone_size: few
j_call: TRBJ1-5
d_call: -
cdr3_nt: TGTGCCAGCAGCTTACAGGCTCAGCCCCAGCATTTT
cdr3_aa: CASSLQAQPQHF

v_call: TRBV20-1
clone_size: -
j_call: TRBJ1-2
d_call: -
cdr3_nt: TGCAGTGCTAGATTGGAGGGCTTGAATTATGGCTACACCTTC
cdr3_aa: CSARLEGLNYGYTF

v_call: TRBV3-1
clone_size: -
j_call: TRBJ2-5
d_call: TRBD1
cdr3_nt: TGTGCCAGCAGCTCAGGAGTGGGACAGTTCCAAGAGACCCAGTACTTC
cdr3_aa: CASSSGVGQFQETQYF

v_call: TRBV7-2
clone_size: few
j_call: TRBJ2-7
d_call: TRBD2
cdr3_nt: TGTGCCAGCAGCCCATTACGCGGGAGGGCCTACGAGCAGTACTTC
cdr3_aa: CASSPLRGRAYEQYF

v_call: TRBV12-3/TRBV12-4
clone_size: few
j_call: TRBJ1-5
d_call: TRBD1
cdr3_nt: TGTGCCAGCACCTTCCGACAGGGAGGTGGTGGCAATCAGCCCCAGCATTTT
cdr3_aa: CASTFRQGGGGNQPQHF

v_call: TRBV4-1
clone_size: few
j_call: TRBJ2-3
d_call: -
cdr3_nt: TGCGCCAGCAGCCAGGACGGGCTAGCTAATCCGGAATCTAGCACAGATACGCAGTATTTT
cdr3_aa: CASSQDGLANPESSTDTQYF

v_call: TRBV5-6
clone_size: few
j_call: TRBJ2-3
d_call: TRBD2
cdr3_nt: TGTGCCAGCAGCCCCTTGGAGAGAAGCGGGGGGCAGTATTTT
cdr3_aa: CASSPLERSGGQYF

v_call: TRBV20-1
clone_size: -
j_call: TRBJ1-4
d_call: -
cdr3_nt: TGCAGTGCCGTGTACCAGGTTGTTAATGAAAAACTGTTTTTT
cdr3_aa: CSAVYQVVNEKLFF

v_call: TRBV6-5
clone_size: many
j_call: TRBJ2-1
d_call: -
cdr3_nt: TGTGCCAGCAGTTACTCCGCCGGGCACAATGAGCAGTTCTTC
cdr3_aa: CASSYSAGHNEQFF

v_call: TRBV9
clone_size: many
j_call: TRBJ2-7
d_call: -
cdr3_nt: TGTGCCAGCAGCGTAGGTGTCGGTTCCTACGAGCAGTACTTC
cdr3_aa: CASSVGVGSYEQYF

v_call: TRBV20-1
clone_size: -
j_call: TRBJ1-1
d_call: TRBD1
cdr3_nt: TGCAGTGCTAGAGCTTTTTACGAGACAGGGAGCACTGAAGCTTTCTTT
cdr3_aa: CSARAFYETGSTEAFF

v_call: TRBV24-1
clone_size: -
j_call: TRBJ1-5
d_call: -
cdr3_nt: TGTGCCACCAGTCAGAACCAGGTGGGCAATCAGCCCCAGCATTTT
cdr3_aa: CATSQNQVGNQPQHF

v_call: TRBV29-1
clone_size: -
j_call: TRBJ2-5
d_call: -
cdr3_nt: TGCAGCGTTCGGAGTCGTCAAGAGACCCAGTACTTC
cdr3_aa: CSVRSRQETQYF

v_call: TRBV9
clone_size: -
j_call: TRBJ2-4
d_call: -
cdr3_nt: TGTGCCAGCAGCGTCGGAGGGGGAAACATTCAGTACTTC
cdr3_aa: CASSVGGGNIQYF

v_call: TRBV5-8
clone_size: -
j_call: TRBJ1-5
d_call: -
cdr3_nt: TGTGCCAGCAGCTCTGGGGACCGACCCCGCGATCAGCCCCAGCATTTT
cdr3_aa: CASSSGDRPRDQPQHF

v_call: TRBV20-1
clone_size: -
j_call: TRBJ2-1
d_call: TRBD2
cdr3_nt: TGCAGTGCTAGAGATCGGACTAGCGGGAGGGGATACAATGAGCAGTTCTTC
cdr3_aa: CSARDRTSGRGYNEQFF

v_call: TRBV7-2
clone_size: -
j_call: TRBJ2-3
d_call: TRBD1
cdr3_nt: TGTGCCAGCAGAGAACAGGGGTCAGATACGCAGTATTTT
cdr3_aa: CASREQGSDTQYF

v_call: TRBV29-1
clone_size: -
j_call: TRBJ2-7
d_call: TRBD1
cdr3_nt: TGCAGCGTCCTCCTAGGTGCAGGGGGCGGGCGACGATCCTACGAGCAGTACTTC
cdr3_aa: CSVLLGAGGGRRSYEQYF

v_call: TRBV7-2
clone_size: few
j_call: TRBJ1-2
d_call: -
cdr3_nt: TGTGCCAGCAGCTTAAACATGCGGAACACCTTC
cdr3_aa: CASSLNMRNTF

v_call: TRBV6-5
clone_size: -
j_call: TRBJ1-2
d_call: -
cdr3_nt: TGTGCAACGGCGATATCCTCACTAGGTTACTATGGCTACACCTTC
cdr3_aa: CATAISSLGYYGYTF

v_call: TRBV27
clone_size: -
j_call: TRBJ2-5
d_call: -
cdr3_nt: TGTGCCAGCAGTTTCAACCGGGACGGTGAAGAGACCCAGTACTTC
cdr3_aa: CASSFNRDGEETQYF

v_call: TRBV13
clone_size: few
j_call: TRBJ2-7
d_call: TRBD2
cdr3_nt: TGTGCCAGCAGCTTAGGCTTTGGCGGGAGCTTATCCGAGCAGTACTTC
cdr3_aa: CASSLGFGGSLSEQYF

v_call: TRBV20-1
clone_size: -
j_call: TRBJ1-2
d_call: -
cdr3_nt: TGCAGTGCTACACCTGGCAACTATGGCTACACCTTC
cdr3_aa: CSATPGNYGYTF

v_call: TRBV7-2
clone_size: few
j_call: TRBJ2-1
d_call: -
cdr3_nt: TGTGCCAGCAGCTTTGGGGGGGCAAGAAGCAATGAGCAGTTCTTC
cdr3_aa: CASSFGGARSNEQFF

v_call: TRBV7-2
clone_size: -
j_call: TRBJ2-4
d_call: TRBD2
cdr3_nt: TGTGCCTCCCGCGCGGGGGGAGGGTCGAACATTCAGTACTTC
cdr3_aa: CASRAGGGSNIQYF

v_call: TRBV28
clone_size: few
j_call: TRBJ2-2
d_call: TRBD2
cdr3_nt: TGTGCCAGCAGTCGACTAGCGGGAGTCGGGGAGCTGTTTTTT
cdr3_aa: CASSRLAGVGELFF

v_call: TRBV12-3/TRBV12-4
clone_size: few
j_call: TRBJ2-5
d_call: -
cdr3_nt: TGTGCCAGCAGTTTACCCAGTCCCGGGACCCAGTACTTC
cdr3_aa: CASSLPSPGTQYF

v_call: TRBV28
clone_size: few
j_call: TRBJ2-1
d_call: TRBD2
cdr3_nt: TGTGCCAGCAGGCAACTAGCGGGAGTACACAATGAGCAGTTCTTC
cdr3_aa: CASRQLAGVHNEQFF

v_call: TRBV7-8
clone_size: -
j_call: TRBJ2-3
d_call: TRBD2
cdr3_nt: TGTGCCAGCAGCTTAGCGTCTCGGCTAGCGGGCACAGATACGCAGTATTTT
cdr3_aa: CASSLASRLAGTDTQYF

v_call: TRBV7-2
clone_size: many
j_call: TRBJ2-3
d_call: -
cdr3_nt: TGTGCCAGCAGCCTGAGAGCGGTAATTGGGGCAGATACGCAGTATTTT
cdr3_aa: CASSLRAVIGADTQYF

v_call: TRBV5-1
clone_size: -
j_call: TRBJ2-3
d_call: -
cdr3_nt: TGCGCCAGCAGCAACAACCGGGGTGGTGATACGCAGTATTTT
cdr3_aa: CASSNNRGGDTQYF

v_call: TRBV25-1
clone_size: few
j_call: TRBJ1-5
d_call: -
cdr3_nt: TGTGCCAGCAGCGCAACAAGGCAGGGAGGTAATCAGCCCCAGCATTTT
cdr3_aa: CASSATRQGGNQPQHF

v_call: TRBV5-4
clone_size: -
j_call: TRBJ2-3
d_call: -
cdr3_nt: TGTGCCAGCAGCTTGGCGGTCCCTCTTCCCCCCACAGATACGCAGTATTTT
cdr3_aa: CASSLAVPLPPTDTQYF

v_call: TRBV20-1
clone_size: -
j_call: TRBJ2-3
d_call: TRBD2
cdr3_nt: TGCAGTGCTAGATCCCTTCGGGGGAGGGCAGATACGCAGTATTTT
cdr3_aa: CSARSLRGRADTQYF

v_call: TRBV28
clone_size: -
j_call: TRBJ1-2
d_call: TRBD1
cdr3_nt: TGTGCCAGCAGTTTTCCGTGGGGACAGGGGCGGGAAGGCTACACCTTC
cdr3_aa: CASSFPWGQGREGYTF

v_call: TRBV20-1
clone_size: -
j_call: TRBJ1-5
d_call: -
cdr3_nt: TGCAGTGCCCAGAACAGGGATCGCAATCGGCCCCAGCATTTT
cdr3_aa: CSAQNRDRNRPQHF

v_call: TRBV6-2/TRBV6-3
clone_size: -
j_call: TRBJ2-7
d_call: -
cdr3_nt: TGTGCCAGCAGACAGATCCTCGGCGAGCAGTACTTC
cdr3_aa: CASRQILGEQYF

v_call: TRBV27
clone_size: few
j_call: TRBJ2-1
d_call: -
cdr3_nt: TGTGCCAGCAGTTTCAGCTGGAGACTGGGGCACAATGAGCAGTTCTTC
cdr3_aa: CASSFSWRLGHNEQFF

v_call: TRBV7-8
clone_size: few
j_call: TRBJ2-1
d_call: -
cdr3_nt: TGTGCCAGCAGCTTTGGCGCGGACAATGAGCAGTTCTTC
cdr3_aa: CASSFGADNEQFF

v_call: TRBV7-8
clone_size: -
j_call: TRBJ2-1
d_call: -
cdr3_nt: TGTGCCAGCAGCTCCCCTTCAGGGGGGGCCTACAATGAGCAGTTCTTC
cdr3_aa: CASSSPSGGAYNEQFF

v_call: TRBV7-2
clone_size: -
j_call: TRBJ2-7
d_call: -
cdr3_nt: TGTGCCAGCAGCTCGAGTGGCAACGAGCAGTACTTC
cdr3_aa: CASSSSGNEQYF

v_call: TRBV6-5
clone_size: many
j_call: TRBJ1-2
d_call: -
cdr3_nt: TGTGCCAGCAGCCCAACAGGGTTCTATGGCTACACCTTC
cdr3_aa: CASSPTGFYGYTF

v_call: TRBV5-1
clone_size: -
j_call: TRBJ2-7
d_call: -
cdr3_nt: TGCGCCAGCAGCCACAACACCATCCACGAGCAGTACTTC
cdr3_aa: CASSHNTIHEQYF

v_call: TRBV12-3/TRBV12-4
clone_size: few
j_call: TRBJ1-1
d_call: -
cdr3_nt: TGTGCCAGCAGTTTTCGTCCAGCGAACACTGAAGCTTTCTTT
cdr3_aa: CASSFRPANTEAFF

v_call: TRBV5-1
clone_size: few
j_call: TRBJ2-1
d_call: -
cdr3_nt: TGCGCCAGCAGCTTGGCAGGCGGACAGTCAAACAATGAGCAGTTCTTC
cdr3_aa: CASSLAGGQSNNEQFF

v_call: TRBV29-1
clone_size: -
j_call: TRBJ2-5
d_call: -
cdr3_nt: TGCAGCGTTGCAGCACAAAAAGTGGGGCAGGGGTTAGAGACCCAGTACTTC
cdr3_aa: CSVAAQKVGQGLETQYF

v_call: TRBV9
clone_size: -
j_call: TRBJ2-5
d_call: TRBD2
cdr3_nt: TGTACCAGCAGCGTAGGCGGGAGCCAAGAGACCCAGTACTTC
cdr3_aa: CTSSVGGSQETQYF